The clone carrying this TCR beta chain has a handful of counts. What it binds is unknown. It was one heparinised blood draw, averaging approximately 100 mL, that each donor gave. The study reverse transcribed the entire isolated RNA, so it sequenced expressed TCRB transcripts. Sequencing was performed with immunoSEQ multiplex PCR; in TCRdb, only in-frame clones are kept and a portion is missing. This table has 130,000 or so clones, roughly 10% appearing once. The sample belongs to a study of beta chain features in type 1 diabetes. Overall study findings and caveats: Within each of all four CD4+ subsets, Type 1 diabetes patients had TCRB CDR3s that were moderately but significantly shorter. Reduced insertions and increased deletions marked VDJ junctions in type 1 diabetes patients. Still unanswered here is whether HLA type influences TCRB rearrangement.

Germline V gene data show CDR1 as SGHNT and CDR2 as YYREEE (reference sequence). V lost 4 bases, J lost 3 bases, and 4 bases lay in between. The CDR3 spans 11 residues. V usage is TRBV5-4 and J usage is TRBJ2-5; D gene ambiguous. The sequence was obtained from a man aged 25-45 years with type 1 diabetes. Sequencing was carried out using central memory CD4+ T cells from blood. The DNA for the CDR3 is TGTGCCAGCAGCATCAAAGAGACCCAGTACTTC. It specifies CASSIKETQYF.